This T cell receptor (beta chain) was observed in a study of T cells after yellow fever vaccination. Study-level points and caveats: FACS-sorted repertoires might harbor abundant contaminating clonotypes from the bulk population. Shared CD4/CD8 clonotypes were a small share, likely from convergent recombination. Post-booster samples contained most primary-vaccination clones (approximately 95% CD4, roughly 88% CD8). Secondary responses were weaker yet peaked faster, day 5 versus 15.

TCRdb fed the 5' RACE reads into MiXCR, producing one record per CDR3 protein. This sample yields approximately 180,000 distinct CDR3 sequences, of which approximately 6% are seen a single time; 2.9% belongs to the top ten. Germline CDR1 and CDR2: DFQATT and SNEGSKA (reference sequence). CDR3 length equals 12 residues. Remarks on this clonotype: Its antigen is as yet unknown.

The clonotype was recovered from a man between 18 and 35 years old who received the YFV17D yellow fever vaccine. The sample in question was CD4+ T cells sorted from PBMCs, obtained on the day of the first yellow fever vaccination. V and J are TRBV20-1 and TRBJ1-2; D ambiguous. The CDR3: CSRPAANYGYTF. CDR3 sequence (DNA): TGCAGCCGCCCCGCAGCTAACTATGGCTACACCTTC.